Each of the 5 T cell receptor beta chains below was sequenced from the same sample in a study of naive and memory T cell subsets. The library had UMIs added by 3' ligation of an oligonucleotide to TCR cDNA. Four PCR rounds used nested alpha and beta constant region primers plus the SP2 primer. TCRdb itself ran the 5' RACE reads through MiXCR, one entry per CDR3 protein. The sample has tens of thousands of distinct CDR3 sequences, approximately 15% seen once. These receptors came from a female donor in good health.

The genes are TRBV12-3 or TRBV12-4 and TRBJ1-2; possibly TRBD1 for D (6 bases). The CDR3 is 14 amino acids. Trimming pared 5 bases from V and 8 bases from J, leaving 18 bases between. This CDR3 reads CASSQTGGVQGYTF. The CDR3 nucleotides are TGTGCCAGCAGTCAGACAGGTGGGGTGCAAGGCTACACCTTC.

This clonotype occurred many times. The CDR3 DNA reads as TGTGCCAGCAGTTTGACGGGTCAGTTAGCCAAAAACATTCAGTACTTC. Translating it yields CASSLTGQLAKNIQYF. This chain uses TRBV12-3 or TRBV12-4 with TRBJ2-4; D gene ambiguous. This CDR3 spans 16 amino acids. Between the trimmed V and J ends, which lost 3 bases and 0 bases, there was a span of 12 bases.

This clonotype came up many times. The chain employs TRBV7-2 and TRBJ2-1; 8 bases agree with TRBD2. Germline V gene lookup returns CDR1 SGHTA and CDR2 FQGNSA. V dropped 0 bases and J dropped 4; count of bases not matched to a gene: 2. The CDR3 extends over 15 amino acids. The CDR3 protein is CASSLASGGYNEQFF. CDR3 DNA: TGTGCCAGCAGCTTAGCAAGCGGGGGATACAATGAGCAGTTCTTC.

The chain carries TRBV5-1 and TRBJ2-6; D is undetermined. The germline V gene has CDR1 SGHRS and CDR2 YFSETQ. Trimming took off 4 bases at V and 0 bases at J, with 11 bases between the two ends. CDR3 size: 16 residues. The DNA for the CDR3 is TGCGCCAGCAGCCCGGTTGGCGGCTCTGGGGCCAACGTCCTGACTTTC. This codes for CASSPVGGSGANVLTF.

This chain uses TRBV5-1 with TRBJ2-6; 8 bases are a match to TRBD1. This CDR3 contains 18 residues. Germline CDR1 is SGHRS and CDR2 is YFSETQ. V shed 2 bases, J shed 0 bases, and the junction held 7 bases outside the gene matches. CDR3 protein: CASSFQGQDLSGANVLTF. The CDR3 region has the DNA TGCGCCAGCAGCTTCCAGGGACAGGACCTCTCTGGGGCCAACGTCCTGACTTTC.